The entry that follows covers one T cell receptor beta chain sequence. It has no known antigen specificity. From each donor, an approximately 2.5 ml peripheral blood sample was drawn into PAXgene tubes and stored at -80 degrees C. Without T cell sorting, total RNA was isolated from whole blood using the PAXgene blood miRNA kit on an automated QIAcube. Peripheral blood from monozygotic twin pairs concordant or discordant for inflammatory bowel disease was subjected to deep TCRalpha and TCRbeta repertoire profiling with unique molecular barcoding. Smoking habits were recorded for all twin pairs, with individuals classified as current, former or never smokers. Preparation of the library involved 5' RACE. Preparation of each TCR library used around 3,500 ng of total RNA. cDNA was synthesized with SMARTScribe reverse transcriptase in eight separate reactions per sample. During cDNA synthesis, template switching was used to introduce unique molecular identifiers that contained a 6-nucleotide sample barcode. TCRalpha and TCRbeta cDNA was amplified in two nested PCRs of around 15 and 10 cycles, and bead purification was carried out after each PCR. Before amplification, the cDNA was both treated with uracil DNA-glycosylase and purified with the QIAquick PCR purification kit. The second PCR added Illumina TruSeq-compatible adapters along with sample-specific barcodes. Library quality and concentration were checked on TapeStation and Qubit, and libraries were pooled at about 5 ng each. Pooled libraries were sequenced on an Illumina HiSeq2500 single-index Rapid Run with 2 x 100 bp reads and custom sequencing primers. The original methods were these. MiGEC version 1.2.6 was used for UMI-based consensus assembly, which corrected PCR and sequencing errors. MiXCR version 2.1.1 handled V(D)J alignment, clonotype assembly and CDR3 extraction. To normalise gene usage, clonotype sharing and MAIT/NKT TCR abundance, the analysis used the top 1000, 10 000 and 20 000 clonotypes per sample. Diversity was computed as the inverse Simpson index with the vegan R package after downsampling to 27 000 UMIs. Paired Mann-Whitney U tests were applied to discordant twin pairs, with Benjamini-Hochberg correction for multiple testing. Each entry corresponds to one CDR3 protein sequence from reads that TCRdb reprocessed, and DNA is not given. What appears here as the V and J calls and clone size reflects TCRdb's work, not the paper's. The sample's table lists a count of 150,000 to 200,000 distinct CDR3 sequences. Of the sample, 7.4% falls within the top ten clones.

This record belongs to a study of monozygotic twins with inflammatory bowel disease (dated 2019 in TCRdb). For the study in its entirety: In total, about 28 monozygotic twin pairs made up the full study: 19 Danish pairs, all IBD-discordant, plus nine German pairs, of which four were IBD-concordant and five were IBD-discordant. Each individual had, on average, about 151 000 unique TCRalpha sequences and 181 000 unique TCRbeta sequences available for analysis. Disease-associated traits were sought mainly through comparisons between IBD patients and their genetically identical healthy co-twins within discordant pairs. The research as a whole found: The results gave no support for a single strong signal or clonotype linked to IBD. IBD patients had lower TCRbeta repertoire diversity, measured by the inverse Simpson index, than their healthy co-twins. Repertoire similarity did not differ between concordant and discordant twins, which could be due to limited statistical power. Different T cell subtypes could not be distinguished in the analysis. Differing immunosuppressive treatments among patients may have added background noise and inter-individual variability to the repertoires. Compared with healthy twins, IBD patients had fewer clonotypes in common with other individuals, a difference most pronounced in patients showing signs of disease activity.

Spanning cysteine to phenylalanine, the CDR3 consists of 13 amino acids. No DNA sequence was recorded. The sequence is built from TRBV12-3 or TRBV12-4 and TRBJ1-2; TCRdb reports TRBD1, a call that lacks DNA to check it against. The specimen sequenced was blood. The TCR sequence derives from a human donor with ulcerative colitis or Crohn's disease, or a healthy co-twin of an affected twin (not recorded which). CDR3 protein: CASRSGGQYGYTF.